These T cell receptor beta chains were read from a single sample in a study of control samples from healthy donors and cancer patients. Method: immunoSEQ multiplex PCR; TCRdb's copy keeps in-frame clones and lacks some. The table shows 130,000 to 150,000 clones, with 92% occurring only once. Source material: blood. Receptor source: a man under 40 in good health. The CDR3 runs from the conserved cysteine through the conserved F or W. The D gene is left open where the match is weak. Only some rows state a clone size, as once, few, many or a class for expanded clones.

v_gene	j_gene	abundance	d_gene	CDR3aa
TRBV4-1	TRBJ2-2	NA	NA	CASNGGTGRYTGELFF
TRBV7-2	TRBJ1-1	NA	TRBD1	CASSLRAGGPTEAFF
TRBV4-1	TRBJ2-7	NA	TRBD2	CASSQGIHLAVEQYF
TRBV7-9	TRBJ1-3	once	NA	CASRQVGGNTIYF
TRBV19	TRBJ2-1	NA	TRBD2	CASSILAGGGNEQFF
TRBV2	TRBJ1-2	NA	TRBD1	CASKGRDRGRYGYTF
TRBV19	TRBJ2-2	NA	TRBD2	CASSFGLAGSANTGELFF
TRBV21-1	TRBJ1-5	NA	NA	CASSKVVRDRGRGQPQHF
TRBV20-1	TRBJ2-7	NA	TRBD2	CSASTSGWYEQYF
TRBV18	TRBJ1-3	once	NA	CASSANTGLSGNTIYF
TRBV2	TRBJ2-2	NA	NA	CASRQGGVGELFF
TRBV9	TRBJ1-1	few	NA	CASSVIGGEGEAFF
TRBV27	TRBJ2-7	NA	NA	CASSLGAEQYF
TRBV28	TRBJ1-4	few	NA	CASSLPGGAEKLFF
TRBV7-2	TRBJ1-1	NA	NA	CASSPRGGAATEAFF
TRBV12-3/TRBV12-4	TRBJ2-3	NA	NA	CASSPRRDTQYF
TRBV2	TRBJ1-1	once	TRBD1	CASSQGAETEAFF
TRBV3-1/TRBV3-2	TRBJ2-5	once	NA	CASSQTSGGSWKETQYF
TRBV15	TRBJ2-7	NA	NA	CATSRGQFDEQYF
TRBV19	TRBJ1-1	NA	NA	CASSVGGPGEAFF
TRBV7-8	TRBJ1-2	NA	TRBD1	CASSSDRATKSYGYTF
TRBV7-6	TRBJ1-1	NA	NA	CASSLRLGNLNTEAFF
TRBV19	TRBJ1-1	NA	TRBD1	CASSGQGFALNTEAFF
TRBV28	TRBJ1-1	once	TRBD1	CASSDRDRKTEAFF
TRBV5-5	TRBJ1-5	NA	NA	CASSLEHRVQPQHF
TRBV6-4	TRBJ2-7	NA	NA	CASSDSLSYEQYF
TRBV28	TRBJ1-1	NA	NA	CASSFDPGVNTEAFF
TRBV28	TRBJ1-1	NA	NA	CASSPLIGGARAFF
TRBV27	TRBJ1-3	NA	NA	CASSLFGGNGNTIYF
TRBV6-1	TRBJ2-1	few	TRBD2	CASSEVFSSGRAYNEQFF
TRBV7-6	TRBJ2-1	NA	NA	CASSLGPKNLHEQFF
TRBV7-2	TRBJ1-1	NA	NA	CASSLDLFEAFF
TRBV28	TRBJ2-6	few	TRBD1	CASTGTVSGANVLTF
TRBV7-9	TRBJ1-2	once	NA	CASSLQGGYTF
TRBV28	TRBJ1-6	NA	NA	CASSLTNSPLHF
TRBV6-5	TRBJ2-1	NA	TRBD2	CASRLAGGRFF
TRBV6-1	TRBJ1-2	NA	TRBD1	CASSERLQGDYTF
TRBV19	TRBJ1-5	NA	NA	CASNPKGVSNQPQHF
TRBV12-3/TRBV12-4	TRBJ2-1	NA	TRBD2	CASRERLAFEQFF
TRBV19	TRBJ1-1	NA	TRBD1	CASSKQGAYSTEAFF
TRBV5-1	TRBJ2-7	NA	TRBD1	CASSGGQVSHEQYF
TRBV7-9	TRBJ2-1	NA	NA	CASSLEGGYNEQFF
TRBV19	TRBJ2-7	NA	NA	CASSLSTGSGYEQYF
TRBV28	TRBJ2-4	NA	NA	CASSAPSPGLKNIQYF
TRBV9	TRBJ2-1	NA	NA	CASSARQGGYNEQFF
TRBV4-2	TRBJ2-5	NA	NA	CASSQDVGLQETQYF
TRBV19	TRBJ2-3	NA	NA	CASSMANRALTDTQYF
TRBV10-3	TRBJ2-1	NA	TRBD2	CASKAGTSTHEQFF
TRBV3-1/TRBV3-2	TRBJ2-1	NA	NA	CASSQDLGGYNEQFF
TRBV28	TRBJ1-6	NA	TRBD1	CASSGQGTYNSPLHF
TRBV19	TRBJ1-3	NA	NA	CASSLQAAKNTIYF
TRBV3-1/TRBV3-2	TRBJ2-3	few	NA	CASSQEGRSTDTQYF
TRBV29-1	TRBJ1-1	NA	TRBD1	CSVAGQGGTEAFF